The T cell receptor beta chain under discussion was sequenced for a study of T-cell reconstitution after alpha-beta-depleted transplantation in children. Germline CDR1 reads SEHNR; CDR2 reads FQNEAQ (reference sequence). The V gene lost 5 bases and the J gene lost 6 bases, with 17 bases spanning the gap. This CDR3 comprises 14 residues. Preparation of the TCRbeta library was carried out with unique molecular identifiers. TCRdb analysed the PCR reads with MiXCR anew, one entry per CDR3 protein. The table has 200,000 to 250,000 distinct CDR3 sequences, approximately 10% seen once; the top ten hold around 6.2%.

The TCR originated in a human donor who donated a stem cell graft to a child with acute lymphoblastic leukemia. V is TRBV7-9 and J is TRBJ2-7; D is unresolved. The material was PBMCs from the stem cell graft donor, obtained from the stem cell graft. CDR3 DNA: TGTGCCAGCAGCCCGCGATCGGCGGTCGGCGAGCAGTACTTC. As protein: CASSPRSAVGEQYF.